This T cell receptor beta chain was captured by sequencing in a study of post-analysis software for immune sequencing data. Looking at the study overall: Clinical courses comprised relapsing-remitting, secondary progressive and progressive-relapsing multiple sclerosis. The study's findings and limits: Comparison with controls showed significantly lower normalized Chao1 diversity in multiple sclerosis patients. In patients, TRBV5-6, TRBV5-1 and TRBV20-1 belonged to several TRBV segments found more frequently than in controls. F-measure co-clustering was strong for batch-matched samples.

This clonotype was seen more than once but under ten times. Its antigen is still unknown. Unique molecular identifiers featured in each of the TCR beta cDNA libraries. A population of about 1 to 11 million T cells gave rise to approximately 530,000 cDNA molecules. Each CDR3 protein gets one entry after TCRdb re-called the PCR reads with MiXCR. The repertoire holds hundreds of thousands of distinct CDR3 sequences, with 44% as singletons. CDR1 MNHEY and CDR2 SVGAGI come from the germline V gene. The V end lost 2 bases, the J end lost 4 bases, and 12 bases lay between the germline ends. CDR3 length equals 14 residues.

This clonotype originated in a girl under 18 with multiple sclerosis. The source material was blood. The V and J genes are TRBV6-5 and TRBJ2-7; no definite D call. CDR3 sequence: CASSYDLGSYEQYF. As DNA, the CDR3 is TGTGCCAGCAGTTACGATCTGGGTAGTTACGAGCAGTACTTC.